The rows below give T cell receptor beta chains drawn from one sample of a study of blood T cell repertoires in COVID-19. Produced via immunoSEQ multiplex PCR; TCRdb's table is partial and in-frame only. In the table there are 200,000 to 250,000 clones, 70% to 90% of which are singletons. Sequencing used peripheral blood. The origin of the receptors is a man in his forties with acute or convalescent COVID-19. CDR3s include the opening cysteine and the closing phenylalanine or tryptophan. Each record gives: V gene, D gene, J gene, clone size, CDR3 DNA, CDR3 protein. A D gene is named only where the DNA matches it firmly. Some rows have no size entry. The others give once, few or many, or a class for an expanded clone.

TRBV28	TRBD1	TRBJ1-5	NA	TGTGCCAGCAGTTTAGAGGTGTCAGGGGGTCAGCCCCAGCATTTT	CASSLEVSGGQPQHF
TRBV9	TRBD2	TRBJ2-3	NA	TGTGCCAGCAGCTTACAGACTAGCGGGGGGGTAAATACGCAGTATTTT	CASSLQTSGGVNTQYF
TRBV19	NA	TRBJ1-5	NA	TGTGCCAGTAGTAGATTCCCGGACACCCATAGCAATCAGCCCCAGCATTTT	CASSRFPDTHSNQPQHF
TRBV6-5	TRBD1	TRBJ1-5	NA	TGTGCCAGCTCCCCAGGGGGCGGGAGCAATCAGCCCCAGCATTTT	CASSPGGGSNQPQHF
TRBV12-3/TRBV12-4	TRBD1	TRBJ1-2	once	TGTGCCAGCAGTTTCCGACAGGGATTCTCTTGGACCTTC	CASSFRQGFSWTF
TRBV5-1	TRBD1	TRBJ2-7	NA	TGCGCCAGCAGCTTGAGGCCGGGACAGGGGGTTCGCGAGCAGTACTTC	CASSLRPGQGVREQYF
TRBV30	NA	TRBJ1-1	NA	TGTGCCTGGAGTGAAGCGGTGGGCACTGAAGCTTTCTTT	CAWSEAVGTEAFF
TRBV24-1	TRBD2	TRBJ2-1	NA	TGTGCCACTGAGGGAGGGATGAAAATCTACAATGAGCAGTTCTTC	CATEGGMKIYNEQFF
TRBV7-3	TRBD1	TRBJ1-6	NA	TGTGCCAGCAGCTTGACAGGGAGCAATTCACCCCTCCACTTT	CASSLTGSNSPLHF
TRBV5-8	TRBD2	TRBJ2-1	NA	TGTGCCAGCAGCTGGATTAGCGGGGCCTCCTACAATGAGCAGTTCTTC	CASSWISGASYNEQFF
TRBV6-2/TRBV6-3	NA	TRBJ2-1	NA	TGTGCCAGCAGTGGACAGAGCTCCTACAATGAGCAGTTCTTC	CASSGQSSYNEQFF
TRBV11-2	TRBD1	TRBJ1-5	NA	TGTGCCAGCAGCTTACCTTTGGACAGGGATTTCAATCAGCCCCAGCATTTT	CASSLPLDRDFNQPQHF
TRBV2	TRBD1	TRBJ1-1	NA	TGTGCCAGCAGCGGACAGGGTTGGACTGAAGCTTTCTTT	CASSGQGWTEAFF
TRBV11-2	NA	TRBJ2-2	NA	TGTGCCAGCAGCTTGAACCCAGGGGTAGGGACCGGGGAGCTGTTTTTT	CASSLNPGVGTGELFF
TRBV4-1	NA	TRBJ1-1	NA	TGCGCCAGCAGCCATCCACCTTCGAGACGGGACACTGAAGCTTTCTTT	CASSHPPSRRDTEAFF
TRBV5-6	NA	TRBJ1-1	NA	TGTGCCGGGGCTACAGGGTTGACCACTGAAGCTTTCTTT	CAGATGLTTEAFF
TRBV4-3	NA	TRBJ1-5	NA	TGCGCCAGCAGCCAAGATTTGGTGGACAGCAGGTCCCGCAATCAGCCCCAGCATTTT	CASSQDLVDSRSRNQPQHF